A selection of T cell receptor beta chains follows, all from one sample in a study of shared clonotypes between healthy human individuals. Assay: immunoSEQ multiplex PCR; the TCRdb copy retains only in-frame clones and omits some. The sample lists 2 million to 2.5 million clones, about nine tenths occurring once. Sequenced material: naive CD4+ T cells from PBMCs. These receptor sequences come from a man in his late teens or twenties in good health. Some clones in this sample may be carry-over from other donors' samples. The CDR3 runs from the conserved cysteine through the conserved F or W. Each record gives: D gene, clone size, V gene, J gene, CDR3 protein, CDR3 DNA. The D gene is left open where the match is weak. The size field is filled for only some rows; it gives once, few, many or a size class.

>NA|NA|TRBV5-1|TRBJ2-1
CASSLGSRATSYNEQFF
TGCGCCAGCAGCCTTGGGTCACGCGCAACCTCCTACAATGAGCAGTTCTTC
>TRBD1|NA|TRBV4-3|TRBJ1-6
CASSQGTGMASPLHF
TGCGCCAGCAGCCAAGGGACAGGGATGGCTTCACCCCTCCACTTT
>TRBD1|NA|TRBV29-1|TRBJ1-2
CSVRTGVGYTF
TGCAGCGTTCGAACAGGGGTTGGCTACACCTTC
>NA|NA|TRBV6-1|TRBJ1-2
CASSGGRQDLNYGYTF
TGTGCCAGCAGTGGAGGGAGACAGGACCTCAACTATGGCTACACCTTC
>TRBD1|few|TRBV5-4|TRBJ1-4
CASSSTGTNEKLFF
TGTGCCAGCAGCTCGACAGGGACTAATGAAAAACTGTTTTTT
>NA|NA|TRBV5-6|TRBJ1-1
CASSSDREGMTF
TGTGCCAGCAGCTCTGACCGGGAGGGAATGACCTTT
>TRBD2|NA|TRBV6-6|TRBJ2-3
CASSYVPGGPKDTQYF
TGTGCCAGCAGTTACGTCCCGGGAGGGCCAAAAGATACGCAGTATTTT
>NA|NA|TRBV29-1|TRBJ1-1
CSVDFGTEAFF
TGCAGCGTTGACTTTGGGACTGAAGCTTTCTTT
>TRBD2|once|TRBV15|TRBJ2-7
CATSGSGVYEQYF
TGTGCCACCAGCGGGAGCGGGGTCTACGAGCAGTACTTC
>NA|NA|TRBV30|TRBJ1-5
CAWAADSGNQPQHF
TGTGCCTGGGCTGCAGACAGTGGCAATCAGCCCCAGCATTTT
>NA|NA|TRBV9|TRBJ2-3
CASSAYSRDTQYF
TGTGCCAGCAGCGCATACTCCCGGGATACGCAGTATTTT
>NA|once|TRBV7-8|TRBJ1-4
CASSEMNSATNEKLFF
TGTGCCAGCAGCGAGATGAACAGCGCAACTAATGAAAAACTGTTTTTT
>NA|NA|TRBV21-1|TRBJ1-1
CASSGDREGWDEAFF
TGTGCCAGCAGCGGGGACAGGGAAGGTTGGGATGAAGCTTTCTTT
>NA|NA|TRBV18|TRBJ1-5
CASSLGRYNQPQHF
TGTGCCAGCTCACTCGGACGGTACAATCAGCCCCAGCATTTT
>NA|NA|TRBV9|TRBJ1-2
CASSADPGGYGYTF
TGTGCCAGCAGCGCCGATCCTGGAGGCTATGGCTACACCTTC
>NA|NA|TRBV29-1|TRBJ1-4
CSVGFPFKREKLFF
TGCAGCGTTGGTTTCCCTTTTAAAAGGGAAAAACTGTTTTTT
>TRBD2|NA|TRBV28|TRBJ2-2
CASSLGASGKSGELFF
TGTGCCAGCAGTTTAGGGGCTAGCGGGAAATCCGGGGAGCTGTTTTTT
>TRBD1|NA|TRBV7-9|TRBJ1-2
CASSPAWRQGAQGYTF
TGTGCCAGCAGCCCTGCGTGGAGACAGGGGGCGCAAGGCTACACCTTC
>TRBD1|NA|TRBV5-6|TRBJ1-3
CASSLGQGFSGNTIYF
TGTGCCAGCAGCCTGGGACAGGGATTCTCTGGAAACACCATATATTTT
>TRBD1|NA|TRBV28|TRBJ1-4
CASNRPGTVNEKLFF
TGTGCCAGTAACAGACCCGGGACAGTTAATGAAAAACTGTTTTTT
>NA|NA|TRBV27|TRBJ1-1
CASSLSLPNTEAFF
TGTGCCAGCAGTTTATCGTTGCCAAACACTGAAGCTTTCTTT
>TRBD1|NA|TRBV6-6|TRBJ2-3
CASSKQGTASTDTQYF
TGTGCCAGCAGCAAACAAGGGACAGCTAGCACAGATACGCAGTATTTT
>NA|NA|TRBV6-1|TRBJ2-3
CARGDTSTDTQYF
TGTGCCAGGGGGGACACGAGCACAGATACGCAGTATTTT
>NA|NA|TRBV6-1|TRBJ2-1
CASIERRARSYNEQFF
TGTGCCAGCATTGAACGTAGAGCTCGGTCCTACAATGAGCAGTTCTTC
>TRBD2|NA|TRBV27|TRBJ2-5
CASSFSGLAGVIETQYF
TGTGCCAGCAGTTTTTCTGGTCTAGCGGGAGTCATAGAGACCCAGTACTTC
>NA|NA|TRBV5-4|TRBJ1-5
CASSLEPGGNQPQHF
TGTGCCAGCAGCTTGGAGCCAGGGGGCAATCAGCCCCAGCATTTT
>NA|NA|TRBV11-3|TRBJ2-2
CASSATGELFF
TGTGCCAGCAGCGCCACCGGGGAGCTGTTTTTT
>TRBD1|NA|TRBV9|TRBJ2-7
CASSSGQGKSSREQYF
TGTGCCAGCAGCTCCGGACAGGGGAAGTCCTCGAGGGAGCAGTACTTC
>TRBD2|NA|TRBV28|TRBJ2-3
CASSFSRLAGAGDTQYF
TGTGCCAGCAGTTTTAGCCGACTAGCGGGAGCTGGGGATACGCAGTATTTT
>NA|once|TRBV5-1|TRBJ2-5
CASSRLVSETQYF
TGCGCCAGCAGCCGCCTGGTGAGTGAGACCCAGTACTTC
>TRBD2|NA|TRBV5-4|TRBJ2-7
CASSLAQREGEQYF
TGTGCCAGCAGCTTGGCCCAGCGGGAGGGCGAGCAGTACTTC
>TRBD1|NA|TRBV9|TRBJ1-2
CASSAGGTGKFYGYTF
TGTGCCAGCAGCGCCGGAGGGACAGGGAAGTTCTATGGCTACACCTTC
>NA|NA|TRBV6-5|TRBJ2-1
CASRPSYNEQFF
TGTGCCAGCAGACCGTCCTACAATGAGCAGTTCTTC
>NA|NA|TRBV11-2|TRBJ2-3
CASSWPPWSGTDTQYF
TGTGCCAGCAGCTGGCCTCCTTGGAGCGGCACAGATACGCAGTATTTT
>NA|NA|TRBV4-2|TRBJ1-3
CASSQEGRSGNTIYF
TGTGCCAGCAGCCAAGAGGGACGCTCTGGAAACACCATATATTTT
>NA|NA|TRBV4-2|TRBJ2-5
CASSQEGGAQGETQYF
TGTGCCAGCAGCCAAGAGGGGGGCGCCCAGGGAGAGACCCAGTACTTC
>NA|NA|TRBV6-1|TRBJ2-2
CASSGGSNTGELFF
TGTGCCAGCAGTGGGGGCTCGAACACCGGGGAGCTGTTTTTT
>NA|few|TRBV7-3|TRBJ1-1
CASSPRGNTEAFF
TGTGCCAGCAGCCCCCGGGGGAACACTGAAGCTTTCTTT
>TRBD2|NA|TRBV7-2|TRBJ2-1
CASSQRLSGDYNEQFF
TGTGCCAGCAGCCAACGTCTTAGCGGGGATTACAATGAGCAGTTCTTC
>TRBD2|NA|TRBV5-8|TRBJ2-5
CASSLSAGGETQYF
TGTGCCAGCAGCTTGTCTGCGGGGGGCGAGACCCAGTACTTC
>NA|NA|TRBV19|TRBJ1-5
CASSVGPGPQHF
TGTGCCAGTAGTGTCGGGCCCGGGCCCCAGCATTTT
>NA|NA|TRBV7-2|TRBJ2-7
CASSPPSYEQYF
TGTGCCAGCAGCCCGCCGTCCTACGAGCAGTACTTC
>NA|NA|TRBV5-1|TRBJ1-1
CASRDQGNTEAFF
TGCGCCAGCAGGGATCAGGGGAATACTGAAGCTTTCTTT
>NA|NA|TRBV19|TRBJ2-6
CASNGNLGANVLTF
TGTGCCAGTAATGGAAATCTTGGGGCCAACGTCCTGACTTTC
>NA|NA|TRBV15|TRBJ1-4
CATSHNRQGLNEKLFF
TGTGCCACCAGCCACAACCGGCAGGGGCTTAATGAAAAACTGTTTTTT